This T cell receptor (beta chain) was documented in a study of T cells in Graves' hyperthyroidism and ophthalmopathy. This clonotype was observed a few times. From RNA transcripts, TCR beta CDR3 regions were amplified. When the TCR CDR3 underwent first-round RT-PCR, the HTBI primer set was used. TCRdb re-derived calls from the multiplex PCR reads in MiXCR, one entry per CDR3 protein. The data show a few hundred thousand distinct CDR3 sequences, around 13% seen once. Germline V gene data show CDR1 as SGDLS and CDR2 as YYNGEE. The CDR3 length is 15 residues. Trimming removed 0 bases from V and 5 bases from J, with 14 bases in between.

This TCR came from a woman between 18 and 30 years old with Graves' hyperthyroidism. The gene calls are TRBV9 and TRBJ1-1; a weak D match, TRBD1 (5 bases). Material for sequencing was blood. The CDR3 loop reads CASSVGGPRGTEAFF. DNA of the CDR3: TGTGCCAGCAGCGTAGGGGGCCCTAGAGGTACTGAAGCTTTCTTT.